The 25 T cell receptor beta chains listed next were all sequenced from one sample in a study of blood T cell repertoires in COVID-19. Produced via immunoSEQ multiplex PCR; TCRdb's table is partial and in-frame only. Of 300,000 to 350,000 clones listed, about nine tenths are singletons. Specimen: peripheral blood. These receptors all stem from a woman aged 60-70 years with COVID-19, enrolled during active disease.

This clone was found once. The V call is TRBV6-5, the J call TRBJ1-2, with 8 bases fitting TRBD1. Trimming removed 2 bases from V and 7 bases from J; junction bases left unmatched: 9. The CDR3 sequence is 15 residues long. From germline, CDR1 is MNHEY and CDR2 SVGAGI. CDR3 DNA sequence: TGTGCCAGCAGTTACCCGGGACAGGCGGCAGCTGGCTACACCTTC. Protein sequence: CASSYPGQAAAGYTF.

The CDR3 DNA sequence: TGTGCCAGTATTTTGACCTCGCGACAACTCTATGGCTACACCTTC. Amino acids: CASILTSRQLYGYTF. The J gene is TRBJ1-2, the V gene TRBV19; no reliable D call. The CDR3 runs 15 residues. CDR1 LNHDA and CDR2 SQIVND come from the germline V gene (reference sequence). Trimming left V 7 bases short and J 4 bases short, with 19 bases between.

This clone was recorded once. This chain connects TRBV4-1 to TRBJ1-1; D possibly corresponds to TRBD1 (6 bases). The CDR3 has 15 amino acids. Trimming shortened V by 0 bases and J by 7 bases, and 15 bases separated the two germline ends. Per the germline V gene, CDR1 is MGHRA and CDR2 is YSYEKL. This chain's CDR3 is CASSQDIQGRYEAFF. The CDR3 coding sequence is TGCGCCAGCAGCCAAGATATACAGGGACGTTATGAAGCTTTCTTT.

This sequence joins TRBV5-1 and TRBJ1-1; 9 nucleotides align to TRBD1. Looked up from germline, CDR1 is SGHRS and CDR2 is YFSETQ. V dropped 0 bases and J dropped 5; count of bases not matched to a gene: 11. The CDR3 has 17 amino acids. CDR3 region: CASSLGHRDRVRTEAFF. CDR3 sequence (DNA): TGCGCCAGCAGCTTGGGCCACCGGGACAGGGTTCGGACTGAAGCTTTCTTT.

The chain links TRBV28 to TRBJ1-2; TRBD1 aligns across 7 bases. Germline loops: CDR1 MDHEN, CDR2 SYDVKM. The V and J ends lost 5 bases and 4 bases, in that order; junction bases with no gene match: 7. CDR3 length: 14 amino acids. CDR3 residues: CASSNPGQLYGYTF. The CDR3, as DNA: TGTGCCAGCAGTAACCCGGGACAGCTCTATGGCTACACCTTC.

The chain joins TRBV4-1 to TRBJ1-4, with 9 bases aligning to TRBD1. The CDR3 spans 16 residues. Germline CDR1 and CDR2: MGHRA and YSYEKL. V lost 4 bases, J lost 0 bases, and 3 bases stayed unmatched. CDR3 protein: CASSRGDRATNEKLFF. The CDR3 nucleotides are TGCGCCAGCAGCCGGGGGGACAGGGCAACTAATGAAAAACTGTTTTTT.

The rearrangement joins TRBV7-9 to TRBJ1-2; no reliable D call. The CDR3 is 16 residues long. V gave up 1 base and J gave up 6 bases, with 18 bases separating them. Germline values: CDR1 SEHNR, CDR2 FQNEAQ (reference sequence). In DNA, the CDR3 is TGTGCCAGCAGCTTAGATGCGGGGATTTCTAAGAATGGCTACACCTTC. Translating gives CASSLDAGISKNGYTF.

This clone was seen a handful of times. This chain connects TRBV7-3 to TRBJ2-2; D perhaps matches TRBD2 (5 bases). Germline loops: CDR1 SGHTA, CDR2 FQGTGA. The CDR3 covers 13 residues. Deletions cut 4 bases from V and 2 bases from J, with 5 bases between. CDR3 loop: CASSWTNTGELFF. The CDR3 bases are TGTGCCAGCAGCTGGACTAACACCGGGGAGCTGTTTTTT.

The chain employs TRBV9 and TRBJ2-3; TRBD2 agrees at 10 bases. Germline V lookup: CDR1 SGDLS, CDR2 YYNGEE. The V and J ends lost 0 bases and 3 bases, in that order; junction bases with no gene match: 7. This CDR3 contains 17 residues. The CDR3 loop reads CASSVGVSGGLTDTQYF. The CDR3 DNA reads as TGTGCCAGCAGCGTAGGAGTTAGCGGGGGGCTAACAGATACGCAGTATTTT.

The chain joins TRBV3-1 (or the pseudogene TRBV3-2) to TRBJ2-7; 11 bases fit TRBD1. Germline V gene data show CDR1 as LGHDT and CDR2 as YNNKEL (reference sequence). J gave up 6 bases and V 8 bases, and 12 bases lay outside the gene matches. The CDR3 totals 15 residues. CDR3 in DNA: TGTGCCAGCTCCAGGGGGGGACAGGGGGTCCCCGAGCAGTACTTC. Its protein product is CASSRGGQGVPEQYF.

The chain is built from TRBV27 and TRBJ1-1; 9 positions agree with TRBD1. Germline trimming cut 6 bases from V and 6 bases from J; bases unmatched to any gene: 20. The germline V gene encodes CDR1 MNHEY and CDR2 SMNVEV (reference sequence). The CDR3 covers 18 residues. CDR3 coding DNA: TGTGCCAGCAGATTAACGGGACAGGGAGCCCCCTTTTCCTCTGAAGCTTTCTTT. This codes for CASRLTGQGAPFSSEAFF.

This chain uses TRBV3-1 (or the pseudogene TRBV3-2) with TRBJ2-7; D gene ambiguous. The germline V gene has CDR1 LGHDT and CDR2 YNNKEL (reference sequence). The length of the CDR3 is 15 residues. V was cut by 4 bases and J by 5 bases, with 18 bases left in between. The CDR3 DNA sequence: TGTGCCAGCAGCCGTCCTCTCGGTGCGGCCCACGAGCAGTACTTC. It translates to CASSRPLGAAHEQYF.

This chain links TRBV4-2 with TRBJ2-7; tentative D call: TRBD1 (6 bases). Germline CDR1 is LGHNA and CDR2 is YNFKEQ. V dropped 4 bases and J dropped 3 bases, with 13 bases sitting between them. The CDR3 extends over 14 amino acids. The CDR3 spells CASSLGRGDYEQYF. DNA for the CDR3: TGTGCCAGCAGCCTGGGCAGGGGAGACTACGAGCAGTACTTC.

This clone was observed a single time. This chain uses TRBV19 with TRBJ1-5; D unresolved. CDR3 length equals 15 residues. From germline, CDR1 is LNHDA and CDR2 SQIVND (reference sequence). V lost 3 bases and J lost 2, with 11 bases in between. For the CDR3, the DNA is TGTGCCAGTAGTATTGGGTGGAGCGGCAATCAGCCCCAGCATTTT. Amino acid sequence: CASSIGWSGNQPQHF.

This chain joins TRBV3-1 (or the pseudogene TRBV3-2) and TRBJ2-7, with 9 positions matching TRBD2. The CDR3 is made up of 15 amino acids. Germline V gene sequence: CDR1 LGHDT, CDR2 YNNKEL (reference sequence). Unmatched junction bases numbered 9, after V lost 4 bases and J lost 5 bases. The CDR3 DNA is TGTGCCAGCAGCCCTGAGCGGGGGGCCTGGGACGAGCAGTACTTC. This encodes CASSPERGAWDEQYF.

The chain is built from TRBV5-1 and TRBJ2-1; 8 bases align to TRBD2. The ends lost 4 bases at V and 5 bases at J; junction bases unmatched: 8. The germline gives CDR1 SGHRS, CDR2 YFSETQ. The CDR3 runs 15 residues. CDR3 bases: TGCGCCAGCAGCCCTTTGCGGGGGGCAAACAATGAGCAGTTCTTC. The encoded protein is CASSPLRGANNEQFF. Supplemented by reference TRBV5-1 and TRBJ2-1, the full variable domain reads KAGVTQTPRYLIKTRGQQVTLSCSPISGHRSVSWYQQTPGQGLQFLFEYFSETQRNKGNFPGRFSGRQFSNSRSEMNVSTLELGDSALYLCASSPLRGANNEQFFGPGTRLTVL.

The chain combines TRBV4-1 with TRBJ2-1, with D possibly matching TRBD2 (7 bases). The CDR3 spans 16 residues. The ends were cut back, 3 bases at V and 9 bases at J, with 21 bases in the middle. The germline gives CDR1 MGHRA, CDR2 YSYEKL. In DNA form, the CDR3 reads TGCGCCAGCAGCCACCGACTAGCTCTTCTAGGGGGTGAGCAGTTCTTC. The encoded protein is CASSHRLALLGGEQFF.

V and J are TRBV6-5 and TRBJ1-1, with 9 bases fitting TRBD1. V shed 6 bases and J 3 bases; nucleotides not matched to a gene: 2. Germline V gene data show CDR1 as MNHEY and CDR2 as SVGAGI. This CDR3 has 13 residues. In nucleotides, the CDR3 is TGTGCCAGCAGGGGACAGGGATACACTGAAGCTTTCTTT. The encoded protein is CASRGQGYTEAFF.

J is TRBJ1-5 and V is TRBV6-5, with a tentative D call TRBD1 (6 bases). V was cut by 6 bases and J by 4 bases, with 10 bases left in between. CDR1 and CDR2 (germline): MNHEY, SVGAGI. The CDR3 spans 13 residues. The CDR3 protein is CASRLQGNQPQHF. The DNA of the CDR3 is TGTGCCAGCAGGCTACAGGGAAATCAGCCCCAGCATTTT.

The V gene is TRBV28, the J gene TRBJ1-1; no firm D call. CDR1 is MDHEN and CDR2 is SYDVKM in the germline V gene. The V gene lost 2 bases and the J gene lost 4 bases, with 5 bases spanning the gap. The CDR3 contains 12 residues. CDR3 DNA: TGTGCCAGCAGTTTAATATTCACTGAAGCTTTCTTT. Its translation: CASSLIFTEAFF.

The rearrangement uses TRBV10-3 and TRBJ1-2; TRBD1 is a possible D gene (5 bases). Trimming removed 6 bases from V and 5 bases from J, with 13 bases in between. The CDR3 covers 13 residues. The germline CDR1 and CDR2 sequences are ENHRY and SYGVKD. CDR3 sequence: CAISLVHRYGYTF. In DNA, the CDR3 is TGTGCCATCAGCCTGGTCCACAGGTATGGCTACACCTTC.

The chain is built from TRBV9 and TRBJ1-5; 10 bases line up with TRBD1. Germline CDR1 reads SGDLS; CDR2 reads YYNGEE. This CDR3 is 15 amino acids long. After removal of 4 bases from V and 7 bases from J, the junction contained 8 bases not matched to a gene. The CDR3 reads CASSLGQGVGQPQHF. Here the CDR3 DNA reads TGTGCCAGCAGCCTAGGACAGGGGGTAGGACAGCCCCAGCATTTT. Filled out from reference TRBV9 and TRBJ1-5, the complete variable domain reads DSGVTQTPKHLITATGQRVTLRCSPRSGDLSVYWYQQSLDQGLQFLIQYYNGEERAKGNILERFSAQQFPDLHSELNLSSLELGDSALYFCASSLGQGVGQPQHFGDGTRLSIL.

The rearrangement links TRBV7-2 to TRBJ1-1; no clear D. V lost 6 bases to trimming and J lost 5 bases, with 13 bases between them. The CDR3 is 13 amino acids. The germline CDR1 and CDR2 sequences are SGHTA and FQGNSA. CDR3 DNA sequence: TGTGCCAGCAGAAGCCAGGCGACGACTGAAGCTTTCTTT. As protein: CASRSQATTEAFF.

This clone was seen only once. The rearrangement links TRBV27 to TRBJ2-1; possible D gene TRBD2, 6 bases. CDR1 is MNHEY and CDR2 is SMNVEV in the germline V gene (reference sequence). The CDR3 is 15 amino acids. V was clipped by 6 bases and J by 4 bases, with 16 bases between them. CDR3 DNA sequence: TGTGCCAGCAGCCCGTACGGGAGTACTTACAATGAGCAGTTCTTC. This translates into CASSPYGSTYNEQFF.

This clone was seen once. The chain uses TRBV10-3 and TRBJ1-1; TRBD1 might be the D (6 bases). Germline assignment: CDR1 ENHRY and CDR2 SYGVKD. Between the trimmed V and J ends, which lost 2 bases and 1 base, there was a span of 11 bases. The CDR3 covers 15 residues. CDR3 nucleotides: TGTGCCATCAGTGAGCAGGGCAGGGGGAACACTGAAGCTTTCTTT. It specifies CAISEQGRGNTEAFF.